The clone carrying this T cell receptor (beta chain) came up a few times. Its matching antigen is unknown. The length of the CDR3 is 13 residues. CDR1 and CDR2 from the germline V gene are KGHDR and SFDVKD. This entry comes from a study of blood T cells in healthy people across ages. Peripheral blood was drawn, ten milliliters per donor. The use of a sample-barcoded 5' primer and a J-beta primer mix characterized a second PCR of about 6 to 11 cycles. TCRdb itself ran the 5' RACE reads through MiXCR, one entry per CDR3 protein. The profile covers some 1,000,000 distinct CDR3 sequences, with under 30% appearing a single time and 0.65% to 0.95% taken by the ten largest. General study results and limits: Aged donors had fewer naive CD4+ cells and lower diversity than long-lived donors.

These data are also associated with another study on T cells of mothers and their children. That work states: In each mother, TCR beta CDR3 reads exceeded 9.5 million; in each child, they numbered a few million.

Sequencing used blood. This chain joins TRBV24-1 and TRBJ2-5; a possible D gene is TRBD1 (6 bases). With the DNA end fitting TRBJ2-1 better, the J assignment may be wrong. The receptor was isolated from a girl aged 2-10 years in good health. The CDR3 bases are TGTGCCACCGGGACAACAGAGGGTTTGGGGCAGTTCTTC. Protein product: CATGTTEGLGQFF.